This T cell receptor (beta chain) was sequenced during a study of identical twins. cDNA carried unique molecular identifiers, and a universal primer site was added by template switching. TCRdb reprocessed the 5' RACE reads with MiXCR, giving one entry per CDR3 protein. The sample has approximately 260,000 distinct CDR3 sequences, over 13% seen once. This CDR3 is built from 14 residues. The germline V and J ends were trimmed by 5 bases and 5 bases, with 14 bases remaining between them. CDR1 and CDR2 (germline): LNHNV, YYDKDF (reference sequence). This clonotype has a count of ten or more. The antigen remains unidentified. Broader study findings: Researchers reported weaker excess twin sharing in beta out-of-frame sequences.

This chain joins TRBV15 and TRBJ2-3; the D is unclear. The receptor's source is a woman between 18 and 30 years old in good health. The material sequenced was memory (CD45RO+) T cells sorted from blood. The CDR3 here is CATSPSAGGDTQYF. The CDR3, as DNA: TGTGCCACCAGCCCCTCCGCAGGTGGAGATACGCAGTATTTT. The variable domain in full, with the rest retrieved from reference TRBV15 and TRBJ2-3, is DAMVIQNPRYQVTQFGKPVTLSCSQTLNHNVMYWYQQKSSQAPKLLFHYYDKDFNNEADTPDNFQSRRPNTSFCFLDIRSPGLGDTAMYLCATSPSAGGDTQYFGPGTRLTVL.